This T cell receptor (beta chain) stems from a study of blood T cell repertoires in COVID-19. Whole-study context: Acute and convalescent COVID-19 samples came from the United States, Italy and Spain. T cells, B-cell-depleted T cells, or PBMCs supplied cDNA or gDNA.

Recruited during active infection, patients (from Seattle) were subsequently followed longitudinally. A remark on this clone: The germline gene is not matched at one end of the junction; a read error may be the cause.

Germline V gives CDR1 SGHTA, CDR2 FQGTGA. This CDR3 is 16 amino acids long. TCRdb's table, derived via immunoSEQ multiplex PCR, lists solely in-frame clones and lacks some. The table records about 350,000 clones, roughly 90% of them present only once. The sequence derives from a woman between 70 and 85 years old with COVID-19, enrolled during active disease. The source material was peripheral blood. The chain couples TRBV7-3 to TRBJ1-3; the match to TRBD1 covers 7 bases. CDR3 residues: CASSLTGAAAGNTIYF. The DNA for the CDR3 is TGTGCCAGCAGCCTAACAGGGGCCGCCGCTGGAAACACCATATATTTT. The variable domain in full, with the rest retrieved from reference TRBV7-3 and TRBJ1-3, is GAGVSQTPSNKVTEKGKYVELRCDPISGHTALYWYRQSLGQGPEFLIYFQGTGAADDSGLPNDRFFAVRPEGSVSTLKIQRTERGDSAVYLCASSLTGAAAGNTIYFGEGSWLTVV.